This T cell receptor beta chain comes out of a study of cytotoxic CD8 clonotypes in ibrutinib-treated CLL. On the study more broadly: Treatment had run for a median about 12 months, range 6 to 36, when response samples were taken. Study-level points and caveats: Before falling back toward baseline at progression, clonality had risen at the time of ibrutinib response.

V lost 5 bases, J lost 3 bases, and 17 bases lay in between. The germline gives CDR1 GTSNPN, CDR2 SVGIG (reference sequence). The CDR3 has 15 residues. The repertoire was sequenced with immunoSEQ multiplex PCR; TCRdb's copy has only in-frame clones and lacks some. This table has around 150,000 clones, approximately 91% appearing once. In regard to this clone: Its antigen is still unknown.

The sequence was collected from a human donor with chronic lymphocytic leukemia. This rearrangement joins TRBV30 to TRBJ1-5; D gene ambiguous. The starting material was PBMCs, obtained at disease progression, from a patient treated with ibrutinib. In DNA, the CDR3 is TGTGCCTGGGGACTCGCGGGAACCCCCAATCAGCCCCAGCATTTT. Its protein is CAWGLAGTPNQPQHF.